The 10 T cell receptor beta chains below were found in one sample sequenced in a study of blood T cells in healthy people across ages. Through a sample-barcoded 5' primer and a J-beta primer mix, a second PCR was run for roughly 6 to 11 cycles. TCRdb reanalysed the 5' RACE reads using MiXCR and keeps one entry per CDR3 protein. The profile shows about 1,500,000 distinct CDR3 sequences, 28% of them singletons. The specimen sequenced was blood. The receptor source for this set is a woman under 40 in good health.

The gene calls are TRBV11-1 and TRBJ2-4; 8 bases fit TRBD1. Germline V gene lookup returns CDR1 SGHAT and CDR2 FQDESV (reference sequence). Trimming took 5 bases from V and 13 from J; bases not matched to a gene: 13. CDR3 length equals 14 residues. The CDR3, as DNA: TGTGCCAGCAGCGGACAGGGTAACCAGAATGAGCAGTACTTC. Encoded protein: CASSGQGNQNEQYF.

The V call is TRBV5-5, the J call TRBJ2-7; possible D gene TRBD1, 6 bases. CDR3 length: 14 residues. The germline gives CDR1 SGHKS, CDR2 YYEKEE (reference sequence). Trimming pared 4 bases from V and 6 bases from J, leaving 17 bases between. CDR3 sequence reads: CASSGLGGRGEQYF. In DNA, the CDR3 is TGTGCCAGCAGCGGGTTAGGGGGAAGAGGCGAGCAGTACTTC.

The chain uses TRBV30 and TRBJ1-5; no reliable D call. The germline gives CDR1 GTSNPN, CDR2 SVGIG (reference sequence). The CDR3 runs 15 residues. V lost 0 bases and J 4 bases, leaving 13 bases between the germline ends. As DNA, the CDR3 is TGTGCCTGGAGTGTAGGGATTTTAAAGAATCAGCCCCAGCATTTT. Protein product: CAWSVGILKNQPQHF.

The V and J genes are TRBV19 and TRBJ1-3; no definite D call. V lost 1 base, J lost 0 bases, and 10 bases lay in between. The CDR3 contains 16 residues. CDR1 and CDR2 from the germline V gene are LNHDA and SQIVND (reference sequence). For the CDR3, the DNA is TGTGCCAGTAGTATAGCCGCGCGGAACTCTGGAAACACCATATATTTT. This sequence encodes CASSIAARNSGNTIYF.

CDR3 sequence (DNA): TGCAGTGCTAGCGACGTGGGGAGCACAGATACGCAGTATTTT. Protein sequence: CSASDVGSTDTQYF. The genes are TRBV20-1 and TRBJ2-3; no reliable D call. CDR1 is DFQATT, CDR2 SNEGSKA, per germline (reference sequence). The germline V and J ends were trimmed by 3 bases and 0 bases, with 10 bases remaining between them. CDR3 length: 14 residues.

Ten or more counts support this clonotype. This rearrangement joins TRBV7-2 to TRBJ2-7; 7 bases line up with TRBD1. The junction had 11 bases not matched to a gene; V was cut back by 7 bases and J by 2 bases. CDR3 size: 15 residues. Germline CDR1 is SGHTA and CDR2 is FQGNSA. CDR3 nucleotides: TGTGCCAGCACTCTAGACAGGGTGGGGCCCTACGAGCAGTACTTC. Protein: CASTLDRVGPYEQYF.

This chain joins TRBV7-9 and TRBJ2-2, with D unclear. This CDR3 has 13 amino acids. Per the germline V gene, CDR1 is SEHNR and CDR2 is FQNEAQ (reference sequence). The CDR3 DNA reads TGTGTCGGCCGTCGCGGGAACACCGGGGAGCTGTTTTTT. It is translated as CVGRRGNTGELFF.

In its sample, this clonotype was seen a few times. This chain links TRBV4-3 with TRBJ2-1, with 8 bases matching TRBD2. The CDR3 spans 16 residues. The ends lost 1 base at V and 9 bases at J; junction bases unmatched: 11. Looked up from germline, CDR1 is LGHNA and CDR2 is YSLEER. The CDR3 region is CASSQALTSGSAEQFF. The DNA of the CDR3 is TGCGCCAGCAGCCAAGCTCTAACCAGCGGGAGCGCTGAGCAGTTCTTC.

The chain joins TRBV12-3 or TRBV12-4 to TRBJ1-5; D is ambiguous. The V end lost 5 bases, the J end lost 3 bases, and 8 bases lay between the germline ends. This CDR3 is 13 amino acids long. CDR3 in amino acids: CASSAWSNQPQHF. The CDR3 DNA follows: TGTGCCAGCAGTGCCTGGTCCAATCAGCCCCAGCATTTT.

This clonotype has a single count. V and J are TRBV15 and TRBJ2-1, with 11 bases lining up with TRBD1. CDR1 and CDR2 (germline): LNHNV, YYDKDF (reference sequence). The CDR3 runs 14 residues. CDR3 amino acids: CDITGTGGLGEQFF. CDR3 nucleotide sequence: TGTGATATCACCGGGACAGGGGGTCTAGGTGAGCAGTTCTTC.